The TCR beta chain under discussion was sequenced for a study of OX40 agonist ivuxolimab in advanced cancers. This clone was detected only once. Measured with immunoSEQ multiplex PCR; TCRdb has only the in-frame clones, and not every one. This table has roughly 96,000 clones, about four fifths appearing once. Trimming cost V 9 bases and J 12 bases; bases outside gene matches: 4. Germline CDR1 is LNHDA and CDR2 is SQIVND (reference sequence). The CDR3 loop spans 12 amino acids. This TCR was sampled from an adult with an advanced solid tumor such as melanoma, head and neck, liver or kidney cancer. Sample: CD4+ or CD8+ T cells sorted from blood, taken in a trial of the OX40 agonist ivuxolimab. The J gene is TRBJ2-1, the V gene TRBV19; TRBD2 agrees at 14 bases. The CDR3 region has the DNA TGTGCCAGCGAAGGACTAGCGGGAGGGCAGTTCTTC. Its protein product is CASEGLAGGQFF.